Below, 24 T cell receptor beta chains from the same sample are listed, as sequenced in a study of CD4 T cells in relation to SARS-CoV-2 and coronaviruses. Libraries were prepared by immunoSEQ multiplex PCR; TCRdb keeps only in-frame clonotypes and omits some of them. Of some 70,000 clones in the sample, 80% to 95% were seen once. The unexposed donors gave CD4+ T cells in about 2011-2019, prior to COVID-19. Sequencing was carried out using naive CD4+ T cells from PBMCs. Stated subset: naive CD4+ T cells isolated by negative enrichment. These receptor sequences come from a human donor in good health.

This clone was seen a single time. The chain couples TRBV28 to TRBJ1-2; D not resolved. The length of the CDR3 is 13 residues. The V end lost 3 bases, the J end lost 4 bases, and 9 bases lay between the germline ends. Germline CDR1 and CDR2: MDHEN and SYDVKM. CDR3 protein: CASSFYKSYGYTF. The DNA for the CDR3 is TGTGCCAGCAGTTTCTACAAAAGCTATGGCTACACCTTC.

The V gene is TRBV5-6, the J gene TRBJ2-5; 7 bases are shared with TRBD1. The CDR3 contains 14 residues. CDR1 SGHDT and CDR2 YYEEEE come from the germline V gene. After removal of 4 bases from V and 3 bases from J, the junction contained 6 bases not matched to a gene. Here the CDR3 reads CASSRVGTEETQYF. For the CDR3, the DNA is TGTGCCAGCAGCCGGGTGGGGACAGAAGAGACCCAGTACTTC.

V usage is TRBV4-1 and J usage is TRBJ1-4, with TRBD1 matching 10 bases. Germline CDR1 is MGHRA and CDR2 is YSYEKL. V trimming: 2 bases; J trimming: 8 bases; junction bases outside the gene matches: 5. The CDR3 runs 15 residues. The CDR3, as DNA: TGCGCCAGCAGCCAAAGACAGGGGGCAAGCGAAAAACTGTTTTTT. Translating it yields CASSQRQGASEKLFF.

This chain connects TRBV5-4 to TRBJ2-5; a possible D gene is TRBD1 (5 bases). CDR1 is SGHNT, CDR2 YYREEE, per germline (reference sequence). The V and J ends lost 1 base and 7 bases respectively, with 17 bases between them. There are 15 residues in the CDR3. CDR3 coding DNA: TGTGCCAGCAGCTTGTCGATGGCTAGTCAGGGGACCCAGTACTTC. Protein sequence: CASSLSMASQGTQYF.

The J gene is TRBJ2-1, the V gene TRBV10-3; 9 bases map to TRBD2. The germline V gene has CDR1 ENHRY and CDR2 SYGVKD. V gave up 11 bases and J gave up 1 base; unmatched junction bases: 6. The CDR3 is 14 residues long. For the CDR3, the DNA is TGTGCCCCCCCAAGCGGGAGGTCCTACAATGAGCAGTTCTTC. Its protein is CAPPSGRSYNEQFF.

This clone occurred once. This chain connects TRBV20-1 to TRBJ2-7; D gene unclear. Germline CDR1 DFQATT, CDR2 SNEGSKA (reference sequence). CDR3 length: 10 amino acids. Between the trimmed V and J ends, which lost 2 bases and 7 bases, there was a span of 6 bases. The CDR3 nucleotides read TGCAGTGCTAGAAATCGGGAGCAGTACTTC. Amino acid sequence: CSARNREQYF.

The count of this clone is one. V usage is TRBV12-3 or TRBV12-4 and J usage is TRBJ1-3; D not resolved. This CDR3 region has 12 residues. The V gene lost 2 bases and the J gene lost 4 bases, with 3 bases spanning the gap. CDR3 nucleotides: TGTGCCAGCAGTTTAAGCGGAAACACCATATATTTT. This codes for CASSLSGNTIYF.

The chain recombines TRBV7-9 with TRBJ1-5; TRBD1 is a possible D gene (6 bases). The germline gives CDR1 SEHNR, CDR2 FQNEAQ (reference sequence). The CDR3 loop spans 16 amino acids. The V end lost 3 bases, the J end lost 2 bases, and 14 bases lay between the germline ends. CDR3 bases: TGTGCCAGCAGCTTCGGGACATCTGGGGGCAATCAGCCCCAGCATTTT. This gives the protein CASSFGTSGGNQPQHF. Looking up the rest from reference TRBV7-9 and TRBJ1-5 gives the full variable domain: DTGVSQNPRHKITKRGQNVTFRCDPISEHNRLYWYRQTLGQGPEFLTYFQNEAQLEKSRLLSDRFSAERPKGSFSTLEIQRTEQGDSAMYLCASSFGTSGGNQPQHFGDGTRLSIL.

V and J are TRBV19 and TRBJ1-5; 8 positions agree with TRBD1. Germline CDR1 and CDR2: LNHDA and SQIVND (reference sequence). Germline trimming cut 4 bases from V and 0 bases from J; bases unmatched to any gene: 5. The CDR3 consists of 16 residues. CDR3 nucleotides: TGTGCCAGTAGTAAACGGACAGGGTATAGCAATCAGCCCCAGCATTTT. Translating gives CASSKRTGYSNQPQHF.

A single count supports this clone. V is TRBV28 and J is TRBJ1-1; TRBD1 matches 10 bases. In germline, CDR1 is MDHEN, CDR2 SYDVKM. The CDR3 sequence is 14 residues long. The V and J ends lost 10 bases and 1 base, in that order; junction bases with no gene match: 6. CDR3 DNA sequence: TGTGCCACCCGGACAGGGGGGTGGAACACTGAAGCTTTCTTT. This translates into CATRTGGWNTEAFF.

This chain links TRBV4-1 with TRBJ2-3; 7 nucleotides line up with TRBD1. The V gene's germline CDR1 is MGHRA and CDR2 YSYEKL. The CDR3 has 16 amino acids. With 4 bases clipped from V and 0 bases from J, the junction kept 7 bases outside the gene matches. The CDR3 sequence: CASSRGQAASTDTQYF. CDR3 DNA sequence: TGCGCCAGCAGCCGAGGACAGGCAGCTAGCACAGATACGCAGTATTTT.

V usage is TRBV9 and J usage is TRBJ1-3; D remains ambiguous. This CDR3 contains 15 residues. Germline V gene lookup returns CDR1 SGDLS and CDR2 YYNGEE. Trimming left V 4 bases short and J 1 base short, with 12 bases between. The CDR3 DNA follows: TGTGCCAGCAGCCAGCTCGGGGATTCTGGAAACACCATATATTTT. It encodes CASSQLGDSGNTIYF.

V is TRBV15 and J is TRBJ1-6; D unclear. Germline CDR1 LNHNV, CDR2 YYDKDF (reference sequence). V was cut by 1 base and J by 5 bases, with 12 bases left in between. The CDR3 sequence is 16 residues long. The CDR3 region is CATSRGLGPNNSPLHF. The CDR3 DNA sequence: TGTGCCACCAGCAGAGGGCTCGGCCCCAATAATTCACCCCTCCACTTT.

The V call is TRBV2, the J call TRBJ2-3; no firm D call. V was shortened by 7 bases and J by 8 bases, with 19 bases between the two germline ends. Germline assignment: CDR1 SNHLY and CDR2 FYNNEI. This CDR3 comprises 14 residues. The CDR3 nucleotides are TGTGCCAGCATCCAACTCATGGCGCGAGGTACGCAGTATTTT. It translates to CASIQLMARGTQYF. Supplemented by reference TRBV2 and TRBJ2-3, the full variable domain reads EPEVTQTPSHQVTQMGQEVILRCVPISNHLYFYWYRQILGQKVEFLVSFYNNEISEKSEIFDDQFSVERPDGSNFTLKIRSTKLEDSAMYFCASIQLMARGTQYFGPGTRLTVL.

This clone was picked up one time. The rearrangement links TRBV19 to TRBJ2-7; TRBD1 or TRBD2 may be the D gene (5 bases each). Trimming shortened V by 5 bases and J by 7 bases, and 18 bases separated the two germline ends. Per germline, CDR1 LNHDA and CDR2 SQIVND (reference sequence). The CDR3 sequence is 14 residues long. CDR3 sequence (DNA): TGTGCCAGTAGTCCGGGGCTTGGTAGGAGGGAGCAGTACTTC. This translates into CASSPGLGRREQYF.

This chain joins TRBV10-3 and TRBJ1-2; possible D gene TRBD1, 6 bases. The germline V gene encodes CDR1 ENHRY and CDR2 SYGVKD. V shed 6 bases and J shed 6 bases, with 14 bases lying between them. The CDR3 length is 13 residues. Written as DNA, the CDR3 is TGTGCCATCAGCCCCGGGACATCGAATGGCTACACCTTC. Translation: CAISPGTSNGYTF.

The chain carries TRBV5-1 and TRBJ2-2, with 7 bases that match TRBD2. The CDR3 runs to 16 residues. Unmatched junction bases numbered 12, after V lost 4 bases and J lost 6 bases. Germline values: CDR1 SGHRS, CDR2 YFSETQ. In DNA, the CDR3 is TGCGCCAGCAGCCTTGACAGCGGGATAGTGGCCGGGGAGCTGTTTTTT. This encodes CASSLDSGIVAGELFF.

This chain links TRBV10-3 with TRBJ1-6; 8 positions match TRBD1. The CDR3 covers 16 residues. CDR1 and CDR2 (germline): ENHRY, SYGVKD. J gave up 3 bases and V 6 bases, and 7 bases lay outside the gene matches. The CDR3: CAIRGQGLDYNSPLHF. CDR3 coding DNA: TGTGCCATCAGAGGACAGGGTTTGGACTATAATTCACCCCTCCACTTT.

The chain combines TRBV4-1 with TRBJ1-2, with D possibly matching TRBD1 (5 bases). The CDR3 sequence is 16 residues long. The V end lost 1 base, the J end lost 4 bases, and 16 bases lay between the germline ends. Germline CDR1 is MGHRA and CDR2 is YSYEKL. The CDR3 region has the DNA TGCGCCAGCAGCCAAGGCGGAGCGGGACCCATCTATGGCTACACCTTC. Amino acids: CASSQGGAGPIYGYTF.

The chain links TRBV28 to TRBJ1-5, with D perhaps matching TRBD1 (6 bases). Deletions cut 3 bases from V and 0 bases from J, with 18 bases between. The CDR3 runs to 18 residues. Germline V gene lookup returns CDR1 MDHEN and CDR2 SYDVKM. The CDR3 DNA reads TGTGCCAGCAGTTTCTCTATGGGGGGCCCCTTTAGCAATCAGCCCCAGCATTTT. Translation gives CASSFSMGGPFSNQPQHF. Combining the CDR3 with reference TRBV28 and TRBJ1-5 gives the whole variable domain DVKVTQSSRYLVKRTGEKVFLECVQDMDHENMFWYRQDPGLGLRLIYFSYDVKMKEKGDIPEGYSVSREKKERFSLILESASTNQTSMYLCASSFSMGGPFSNQPQHFGDGTRLSIL.

The CDR3 loop is CASSVGPTGGNSELFF. Here the CDR3 DNA reads TGTGCCAGCAGCGTGGGTCCGACAGGGGGTAATAGTGAACTGTTTTTT. The V gene is TRBV9, the J gene TRBJ1-4; 9 nucleotides align to TRBD1. CDR3 length: 16 amino acids. V lost 2 bases and J lost 12; bases outside the gene matches: 14. Per germline, CDR1 SGDLS and CDR2 YYNGEE.

The rearrangement uses TRBV6-5 and TRBJ2-7; no clear D gene. Trimming took 0 bases from V and 3 from J, leaving 12 bases between them. CDR3 length: 15 amino acids. Per the germline V gene, CDR1 is MNHEY and CDR2 is SVGAGI. The CDR3 reads CASSYSASQNYEQYF. The DNA of the CDR3 is TGTGCCAGCAGTTACTCGGCTAGTCAAAACTACGAGCAGTACTTC.

V gene TRBV7-3 combines with J gene TRBJ2-1, with 11 positions matching TRBD2. This CDR3 region has 15 residues. The ends lost 5 bases at V and 7 bases at J; junction bases unmatched: 7. Germline CDR1 is SGHTA and CDR2 is FQGTGA. The CDR3 nucleotides are TGTGCCAGCAGCCCCGGGACTAGCGGTTATAATGAGCAGTTCTTC. Its protein product is CASSPGTSGYNEQFF.

The V gene is TRBV5-1, the J gene TRBJ2-7; D may match TRBD1 or TRBD2 (5 bases each). Trimming took off 4 bases at V and 2 bases at J, with 13 bases between the two ends. Germline CDR1 reads SGHRS; CDR2 reads YFSETQ. This CDR3 has 14 amino acids. CDR3 DNA sequence: TGCGCCAGCAGCCAAGGGACGGCCCCCTACGAGCAGTACTTC. This encodes CASSQGTAPYEQYF.